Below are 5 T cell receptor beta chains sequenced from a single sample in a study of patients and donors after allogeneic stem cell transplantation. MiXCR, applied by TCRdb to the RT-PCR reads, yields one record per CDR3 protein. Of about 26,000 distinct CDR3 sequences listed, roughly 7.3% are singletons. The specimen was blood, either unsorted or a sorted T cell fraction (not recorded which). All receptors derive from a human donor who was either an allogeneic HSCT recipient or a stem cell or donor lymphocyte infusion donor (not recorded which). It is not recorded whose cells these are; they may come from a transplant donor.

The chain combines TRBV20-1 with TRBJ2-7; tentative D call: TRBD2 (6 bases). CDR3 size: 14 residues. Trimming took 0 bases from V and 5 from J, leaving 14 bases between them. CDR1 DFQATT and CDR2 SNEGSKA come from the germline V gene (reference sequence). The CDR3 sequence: CSARDLAGFDEQYF. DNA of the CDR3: TGCAGTGCTAGAGATTTGGCGGGGTTCGACGAGCAGTACTTC.

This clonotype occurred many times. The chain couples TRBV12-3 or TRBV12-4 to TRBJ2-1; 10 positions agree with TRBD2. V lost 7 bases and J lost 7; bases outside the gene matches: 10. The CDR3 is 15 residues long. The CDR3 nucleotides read TGTGCCAGCATCCCGGGGAGCGGGGGGGCAAATGAGCAGTTCTTC. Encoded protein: CASIPGSGGANEQFF.

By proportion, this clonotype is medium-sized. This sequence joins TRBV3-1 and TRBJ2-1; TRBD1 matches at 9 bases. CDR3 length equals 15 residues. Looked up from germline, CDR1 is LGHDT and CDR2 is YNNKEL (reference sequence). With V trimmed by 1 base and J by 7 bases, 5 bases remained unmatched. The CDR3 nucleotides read TGTGCCAGCAGCCAAGGGGGGACAGGGATTAATGAGCAGTTCTTC. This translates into CASSQGGTGINEQFF.

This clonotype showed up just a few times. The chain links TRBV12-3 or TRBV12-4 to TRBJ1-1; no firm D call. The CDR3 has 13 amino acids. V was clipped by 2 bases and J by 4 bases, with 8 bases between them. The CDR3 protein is CASSLRGGTEAFF. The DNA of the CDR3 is TGTGCCAGCAGTTTACGGGGTGGCACTGAAGCTTTCTTT.

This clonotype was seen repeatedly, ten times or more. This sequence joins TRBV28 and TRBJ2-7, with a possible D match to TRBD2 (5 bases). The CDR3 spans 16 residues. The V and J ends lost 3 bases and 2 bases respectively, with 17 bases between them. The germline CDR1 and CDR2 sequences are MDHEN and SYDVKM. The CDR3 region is CASSFALASLTYEQYF. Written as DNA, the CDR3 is TGTGCCAGCAGTTTCGCTTTGGCTAGCCTGACCTACGAGCAGTACTTC.